This entry describes one T cell receptor beta chain. The target antigen is unknown. The PCR used 60 Vbeta and 13 Jbeta primers. Only in-frame clones appear in the TCRdb table, and some are missing; sequencing was by immunoSEQ multiplex PCR. The sample holds approximately 150,000 clones, less than 85% seen once. The CDR3 totals 14 residues. The V and J ends lost 3 bases and 3 bases respectively, with 11 bases between them. Germline V gene lookup returns CDR1 MGHRA and CDR2 YSYEKL. This sample is drawn from a study of cytomegalovirus exposure and HLA in healthy donors. Donors showed nominal health when sampled, although they likely had unrecorded immune exposures. Whole-study findings and limits: Highly shared variants forming one cluster were likely a sequencing artifact. Equally common other TCR beta chains were less clonally expanded than HLA-associated ones, a later analysis found.

The receptor was derived from a man aged 35-49 years in good health and CMV-seronegative. The sequencing sample was made of PBMCs. This chain joins TRBV4-1 and TRBJ2-5; tentative D call: TRBD2 (6 bases). The CDR3 region has the DNA TGCGCCAGCAGCCAGAGACGCGGGGAAGAGACCCAGTACTTC. Encoded protein: CASSQRRGEETQYF.